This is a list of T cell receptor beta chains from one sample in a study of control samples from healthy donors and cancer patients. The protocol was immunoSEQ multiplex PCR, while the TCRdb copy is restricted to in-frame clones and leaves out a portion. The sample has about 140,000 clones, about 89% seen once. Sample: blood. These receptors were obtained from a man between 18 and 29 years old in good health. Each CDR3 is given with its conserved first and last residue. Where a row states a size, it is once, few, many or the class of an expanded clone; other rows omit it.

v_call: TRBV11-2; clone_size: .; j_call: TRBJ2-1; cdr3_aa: CAGRADSYNEQFF
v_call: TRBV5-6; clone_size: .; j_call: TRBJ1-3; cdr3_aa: CASSLKDRPFSGNTIYF
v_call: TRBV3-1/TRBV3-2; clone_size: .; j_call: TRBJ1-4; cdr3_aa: CASGTGTTGEKLFF
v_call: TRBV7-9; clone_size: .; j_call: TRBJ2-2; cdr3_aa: CASSLDRDGSGELFF
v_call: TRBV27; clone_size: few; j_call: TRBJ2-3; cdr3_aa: CASSWQGFTDTQYF
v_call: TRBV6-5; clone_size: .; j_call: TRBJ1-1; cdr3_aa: CASKLDTIASTEAFF
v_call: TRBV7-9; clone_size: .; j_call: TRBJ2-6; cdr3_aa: CASSQDVSSFSGANVLTF
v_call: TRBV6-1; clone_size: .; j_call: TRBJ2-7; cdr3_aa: CASSEGGGRDEQYF
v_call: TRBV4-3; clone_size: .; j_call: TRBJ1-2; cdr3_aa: CASSLSMGGGDYGYTF
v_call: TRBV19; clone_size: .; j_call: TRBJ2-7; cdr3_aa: CASSTNLWATYEQYF
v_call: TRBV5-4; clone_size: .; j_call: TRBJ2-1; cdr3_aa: CASSSPGVPYNEQFF
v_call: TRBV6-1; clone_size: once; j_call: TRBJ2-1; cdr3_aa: CASSEAPGGWYEQFF
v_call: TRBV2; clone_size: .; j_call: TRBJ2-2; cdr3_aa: CASSDRVTGELFF
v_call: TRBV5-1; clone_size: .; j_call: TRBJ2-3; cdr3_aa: CASSLVPSGTTDTQYF
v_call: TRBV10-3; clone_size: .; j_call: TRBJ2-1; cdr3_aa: CAISEGGTLKGYNEQFF
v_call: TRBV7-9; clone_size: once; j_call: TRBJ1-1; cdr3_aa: CASSPVDSLNTEAFF
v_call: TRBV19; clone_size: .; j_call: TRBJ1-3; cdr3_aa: CASSMAGNTIYF
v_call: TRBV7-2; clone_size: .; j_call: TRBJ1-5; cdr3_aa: CASSRDGQPQHF
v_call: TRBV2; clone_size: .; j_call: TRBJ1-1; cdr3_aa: CASSEWQGETEAFF
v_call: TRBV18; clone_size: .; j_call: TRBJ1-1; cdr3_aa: CASSTGGDTEAFF
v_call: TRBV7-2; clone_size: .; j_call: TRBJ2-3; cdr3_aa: CASSLALAGGQYF
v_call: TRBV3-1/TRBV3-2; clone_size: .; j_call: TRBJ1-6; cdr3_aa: CANSPGTPSSPLHF
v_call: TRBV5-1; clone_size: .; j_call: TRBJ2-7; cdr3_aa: CASSPQTGLSYEQYF
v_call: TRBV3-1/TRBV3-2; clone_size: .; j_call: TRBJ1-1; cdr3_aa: CASSQPTGGASGNTEAFF